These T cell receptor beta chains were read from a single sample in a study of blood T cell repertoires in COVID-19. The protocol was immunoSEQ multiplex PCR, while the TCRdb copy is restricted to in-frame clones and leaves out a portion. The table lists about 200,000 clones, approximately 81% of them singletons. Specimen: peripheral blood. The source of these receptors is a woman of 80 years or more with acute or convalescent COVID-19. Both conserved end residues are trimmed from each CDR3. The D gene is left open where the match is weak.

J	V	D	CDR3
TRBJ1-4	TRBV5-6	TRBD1	ASSLGQGVGTNEKLF
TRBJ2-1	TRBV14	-	ASSQRDEQF
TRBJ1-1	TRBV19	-	ASSIAPFLQGIPTNTEAF
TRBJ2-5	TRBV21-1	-	ASSNDQGQETQY
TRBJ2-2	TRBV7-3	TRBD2	ASSSGLAGVGTGELF
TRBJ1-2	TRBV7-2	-	ASSLSTDNYGYT
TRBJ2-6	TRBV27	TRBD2	ASRFHREGINNVLT
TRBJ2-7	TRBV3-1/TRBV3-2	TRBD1	ASSQTDRGAYEQY
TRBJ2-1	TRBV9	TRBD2	ASSVTAGRSSSYNEQF
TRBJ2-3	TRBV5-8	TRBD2	ASSWAGGLNTDTQY
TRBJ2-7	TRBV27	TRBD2	ASSRTSGGLYEQY
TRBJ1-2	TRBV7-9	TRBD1	ASSEMGQGANYGYT
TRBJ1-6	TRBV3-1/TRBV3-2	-	ASSPPSRASNSPLH
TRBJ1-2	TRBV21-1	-	ASTQGIKGQGPFNYGYT
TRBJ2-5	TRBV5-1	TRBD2	ASSLLPPRLAMGETQY
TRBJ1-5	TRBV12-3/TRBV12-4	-	ASSMGPSSPQH
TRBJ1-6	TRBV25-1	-	ASSEYWADSPLH
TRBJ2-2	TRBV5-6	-	ASSLVRVGNTGELF
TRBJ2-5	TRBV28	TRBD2	ASSSPGTSGRFRETQY
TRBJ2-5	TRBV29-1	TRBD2	SGGLAGQETQY
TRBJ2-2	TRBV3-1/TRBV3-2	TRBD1	ASSLPGQGNGELF
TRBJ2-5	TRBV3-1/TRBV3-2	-	ASSQGTQGQETQY
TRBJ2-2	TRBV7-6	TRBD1	ASSSNRGQGTGELF
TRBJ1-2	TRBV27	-	ASRLTPYYGYT
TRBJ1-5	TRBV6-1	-	ASSEHGNQPQH
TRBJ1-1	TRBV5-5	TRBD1	ASSRQGVFHTEAF
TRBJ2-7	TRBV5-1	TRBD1	ASSLRQGPGEQY
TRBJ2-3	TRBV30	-	AWSEGLDTQY
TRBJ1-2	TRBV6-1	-	ASSEGGQPNYGYT
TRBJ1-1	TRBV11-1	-	ASSAMGGETEAF
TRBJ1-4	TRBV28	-	ASRLSGTYEKLF
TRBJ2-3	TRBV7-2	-	ASSLAGPSTDTQY
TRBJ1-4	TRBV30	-	AWSPGATNEKLF
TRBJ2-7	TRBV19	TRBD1	ASRPGQGRIYEQY
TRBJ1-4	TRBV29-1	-	SVAGRGNEKLF
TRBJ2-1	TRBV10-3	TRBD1	AISDRGLDNEQF
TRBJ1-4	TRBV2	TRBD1	ASQGQGATNEKLF
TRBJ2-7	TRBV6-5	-	ASRWDFQQY
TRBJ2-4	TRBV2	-	ASTPLAREAKNIQY
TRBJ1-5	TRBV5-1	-	ASSFSGERFQPQH
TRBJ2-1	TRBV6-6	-	ASSPSTGSSYNEQF
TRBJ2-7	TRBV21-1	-	ASSFRPGKGPYEQY
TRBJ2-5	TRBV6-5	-	ASKTEINQETQY
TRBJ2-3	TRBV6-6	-	ASSLFWPSTDTQY
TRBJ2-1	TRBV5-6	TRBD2	ASSLTGGAYNEQF
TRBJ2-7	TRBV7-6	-	ASSPQGREQY
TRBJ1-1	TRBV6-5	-	ASNKNEGFTEAF
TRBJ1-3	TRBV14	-	ASSQDSGRAGNTIY
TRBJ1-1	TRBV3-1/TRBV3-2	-	ASSQDLRGNTEAF
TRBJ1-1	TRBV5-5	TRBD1	ASSFDRVYTEAF
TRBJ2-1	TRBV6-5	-	ASSPDSFEQF
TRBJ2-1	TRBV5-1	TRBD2	ASSSQRGGKDEQF
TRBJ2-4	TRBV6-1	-	ASSEGRAKGWSGNIQY
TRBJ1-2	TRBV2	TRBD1	ASKTGDGYT
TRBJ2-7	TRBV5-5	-	ASSLGPSAQGRERGEQY
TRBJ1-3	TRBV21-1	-	ASSKGPGQGARGNTIY
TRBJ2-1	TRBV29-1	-	SVEEGRGSSYNEQF
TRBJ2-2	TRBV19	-	ASSIAQGNTGELF
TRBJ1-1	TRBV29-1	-	SVEEPTGNTEAF